The present entry profiles one T cell receptor (beta chain) with its context. The CDR3 is 16 residues long. V shed 2 bases and J shed 11 bases, with 22 bases lying between them. Per the germline V gene, CDR1 is MDHEN and CDR2 is SYDVKM. This record belongs to a study of blood T cell repertoires in COVID-19. As for the study in general: From the United States, Italy and Spain came samples of acute and convalescent COVID-19. T cells, B-cell-depleted T cells, or PBMCs provided the cDNA or gDNA that served as material.

The cohort comprised adults aged about 18 to 100 years residing in about two dozen US areas. Original data processing: Nucleated cell counts were estimated from reference gene primer amplification. Assay used: immunoSEQ multiplex PCR; TCRdb lists only in-frame clones, some missing. The V and J calls and clone size are taken from that table; D and trimming were inferred from the DNA. The sample consists of about 310,000 clones, roughly nine tenths of them appearing once. The TCR comes from a woman in her twenties or thirties who had recovered from COVID-19. Sequencing was carried out using PBMCs or T cells enriched from blood (not recorded which). V is TRBV28 and J is TRBJ1-5; a possible D gene is TRBD1 (5 bases). In DNA, the CDR3 is TGTGCCAGCAGTTTACCGCAATGGGACGGGGGAAAGGCCCAGCATTTT. It yields the protein CASSLPQWDGGKAQHF.